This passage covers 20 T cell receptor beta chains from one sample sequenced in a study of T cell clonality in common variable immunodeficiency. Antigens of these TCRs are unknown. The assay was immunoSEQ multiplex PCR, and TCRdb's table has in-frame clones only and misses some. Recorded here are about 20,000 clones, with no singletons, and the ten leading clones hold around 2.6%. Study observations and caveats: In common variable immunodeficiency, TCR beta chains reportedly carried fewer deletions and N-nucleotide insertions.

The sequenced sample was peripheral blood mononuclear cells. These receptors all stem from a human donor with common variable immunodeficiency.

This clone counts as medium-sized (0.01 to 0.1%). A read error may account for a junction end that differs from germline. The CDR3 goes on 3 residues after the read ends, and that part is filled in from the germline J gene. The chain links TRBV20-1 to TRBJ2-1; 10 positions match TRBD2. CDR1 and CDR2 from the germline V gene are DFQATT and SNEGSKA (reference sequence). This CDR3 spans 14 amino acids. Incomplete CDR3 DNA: TGCAGTTCTAGAACTAGCGGGGTTAGCAATGAG. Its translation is CSSRTSGVSNE. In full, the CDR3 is CSSRTSGVSNEQFF.

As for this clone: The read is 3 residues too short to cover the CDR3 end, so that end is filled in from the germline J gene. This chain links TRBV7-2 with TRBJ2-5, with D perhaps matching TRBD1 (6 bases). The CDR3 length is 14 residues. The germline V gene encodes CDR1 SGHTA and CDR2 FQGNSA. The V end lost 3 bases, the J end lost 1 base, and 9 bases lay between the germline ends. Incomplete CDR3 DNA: TGTGCCAGCAGCTTCGCCAGGGGCCAAGAGACC. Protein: CASSFARGQET. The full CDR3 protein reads CASSFARGQETQYF.

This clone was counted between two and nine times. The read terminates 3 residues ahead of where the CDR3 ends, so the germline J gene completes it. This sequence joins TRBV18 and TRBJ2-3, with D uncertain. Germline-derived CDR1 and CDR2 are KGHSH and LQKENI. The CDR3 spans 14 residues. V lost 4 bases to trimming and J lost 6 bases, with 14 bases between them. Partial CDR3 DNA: TGTGCCAGCTCACATCCTACGCGGCCCGATACG. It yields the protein CASSHPTRPDT. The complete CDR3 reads CASSHPTRPDTQYF.

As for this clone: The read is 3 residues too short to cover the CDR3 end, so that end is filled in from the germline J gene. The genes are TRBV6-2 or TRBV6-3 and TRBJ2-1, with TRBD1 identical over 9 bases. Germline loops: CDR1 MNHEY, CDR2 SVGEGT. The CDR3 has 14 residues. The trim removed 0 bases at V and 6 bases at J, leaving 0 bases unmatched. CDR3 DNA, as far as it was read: TGTGCCAGCAGTTACTCGACAGGGGGCAATGAG. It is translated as CASSYSTGGNE. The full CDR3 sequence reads CASSYSTGGNEQFF.

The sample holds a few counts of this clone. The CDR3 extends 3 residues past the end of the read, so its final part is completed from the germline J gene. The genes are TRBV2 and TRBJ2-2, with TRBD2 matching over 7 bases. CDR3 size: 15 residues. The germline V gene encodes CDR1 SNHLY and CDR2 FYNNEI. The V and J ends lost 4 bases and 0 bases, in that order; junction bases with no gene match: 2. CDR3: CASSVGGANTGELFF. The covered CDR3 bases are TGTGCCAGCAGTGTGGGAGGGGCGAACACCGGGGAG.

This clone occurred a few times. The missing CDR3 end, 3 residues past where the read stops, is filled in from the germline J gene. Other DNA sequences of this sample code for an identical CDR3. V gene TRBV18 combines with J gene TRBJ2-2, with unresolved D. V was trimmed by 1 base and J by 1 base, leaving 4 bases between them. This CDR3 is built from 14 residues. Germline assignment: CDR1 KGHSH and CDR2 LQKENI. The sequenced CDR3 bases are TGTGCCAGCTCACCACGGCAGAACACCGGGGAG. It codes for CASSPRQNTGE. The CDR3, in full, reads CASSPRQNTGELFF.

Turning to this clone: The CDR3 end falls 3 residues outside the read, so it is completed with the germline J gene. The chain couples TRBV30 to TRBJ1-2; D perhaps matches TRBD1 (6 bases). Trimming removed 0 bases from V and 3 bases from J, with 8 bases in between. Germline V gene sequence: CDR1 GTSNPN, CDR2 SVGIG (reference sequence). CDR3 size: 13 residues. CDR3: CAWSVGGHYGYTF. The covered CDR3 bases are TGTGCCTGGAGTGTAGGGGGTCACTATGGC. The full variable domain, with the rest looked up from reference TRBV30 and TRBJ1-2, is SQTIHQWPATLVQPVGSPLSLECTVEGTSNPNLYWYRQAAGRGLQLLFYSVGIGQISSEVPQNLSASRPQDRQFILSSKKLLLSDSGFYLCAWSVGGHYGYTFGSGTRLTVV.

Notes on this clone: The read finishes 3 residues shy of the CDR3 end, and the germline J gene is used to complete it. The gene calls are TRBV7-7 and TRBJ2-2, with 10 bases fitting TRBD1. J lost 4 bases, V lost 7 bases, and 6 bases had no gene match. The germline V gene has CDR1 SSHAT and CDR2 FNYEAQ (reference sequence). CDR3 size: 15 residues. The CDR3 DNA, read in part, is TGTGCCAGCAACCCCGGGACAGGGGCCACCGGGGAG. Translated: CASNPGTGATGE. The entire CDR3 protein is CASNPGTGATGELFF. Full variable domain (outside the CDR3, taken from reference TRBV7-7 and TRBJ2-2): GAGVSQSPRYKVTKRGQDVTLRCDPISSHATLYWYQQALGQGPEFLTYFNYEAQPDKSGLPSDRFSAERPEGSISTLTIQRTEQRDSAMYRCASNPGTGATGELFFGEGSRLTVL.

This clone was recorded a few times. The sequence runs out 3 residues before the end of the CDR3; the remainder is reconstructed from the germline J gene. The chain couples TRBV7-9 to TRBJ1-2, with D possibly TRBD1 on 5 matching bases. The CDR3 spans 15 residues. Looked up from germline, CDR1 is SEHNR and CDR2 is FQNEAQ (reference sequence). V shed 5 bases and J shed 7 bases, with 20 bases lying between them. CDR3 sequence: CASSRDSTAVGGYTF. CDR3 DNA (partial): TGTGCCAGCAGCCGGGACTCCACGGCGGTAGGTGGC.

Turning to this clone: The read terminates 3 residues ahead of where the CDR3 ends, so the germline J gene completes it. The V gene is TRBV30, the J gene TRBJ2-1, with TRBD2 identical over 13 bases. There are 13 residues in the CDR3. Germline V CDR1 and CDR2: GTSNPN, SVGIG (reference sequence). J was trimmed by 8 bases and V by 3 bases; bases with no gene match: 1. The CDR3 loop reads CAWRLAGGDEQFF. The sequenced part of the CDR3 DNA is TGTGCCTGGAGACTAGCGGGAGGGGATGAG.

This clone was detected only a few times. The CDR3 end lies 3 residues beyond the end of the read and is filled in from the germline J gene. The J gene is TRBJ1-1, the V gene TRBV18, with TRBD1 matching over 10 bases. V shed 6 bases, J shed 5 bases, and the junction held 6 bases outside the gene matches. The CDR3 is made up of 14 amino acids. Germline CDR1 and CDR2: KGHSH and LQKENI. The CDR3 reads CASSPGQGLTEAFF. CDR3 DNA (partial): TGTGCCAGCTCCCCGGGACAGGGGTTGACTGAA. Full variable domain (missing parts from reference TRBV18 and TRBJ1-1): NAGVMQNPRHLVRRRGQEARLRCSPMKGHSHVYWYRQLPEEGLKFMVYLQKENIIDESGMPKERFSAEFPKEGPSILRIQQVVRGDSAAYFCASSPGQGLTEAFFGQGTRLTVV.

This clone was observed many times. The CDR3 sequence: CSVARDRGYNEQFF. The DNA read from the CDR3 is TGCAGCGTTGCCCGGGACAGGGGCTACAATGAG. The rearrangement uses TRBV29-1 and TRBJ2-1; 10 bases fit TRBD1. The sequence runs out 3 residues before the end of the CDR3; the remainder is reconstructed from the germline J gene. From germline, CDR1 is SQVTM and CDR2 ANQGSEA. The trim removed 4 bases at V and 3 bases at J, leaving 3 bases unmatched. This CDR3 is built from 14 residues.

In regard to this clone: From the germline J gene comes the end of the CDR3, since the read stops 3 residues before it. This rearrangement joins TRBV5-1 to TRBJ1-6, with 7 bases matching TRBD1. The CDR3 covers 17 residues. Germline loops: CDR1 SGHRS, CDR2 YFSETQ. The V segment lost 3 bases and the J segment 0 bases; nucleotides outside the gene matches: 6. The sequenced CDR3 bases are TGCGCCAGCAGCTCTACAGGGGCGAGCTCCTATAATTCACCC. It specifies CASSSTGASSYNSP. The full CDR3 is CASSSTGASSYNSPLHF.

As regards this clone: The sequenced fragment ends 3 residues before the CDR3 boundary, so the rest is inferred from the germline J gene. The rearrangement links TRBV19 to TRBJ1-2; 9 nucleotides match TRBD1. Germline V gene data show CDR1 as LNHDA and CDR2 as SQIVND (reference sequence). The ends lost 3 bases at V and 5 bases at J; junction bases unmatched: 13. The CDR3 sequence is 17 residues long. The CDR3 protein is CASSITQGAPLKYGYTF. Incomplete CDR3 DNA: TGTGCCAGTAGTATCACACAGGGGGCACCCTTGAAGTATGGC.

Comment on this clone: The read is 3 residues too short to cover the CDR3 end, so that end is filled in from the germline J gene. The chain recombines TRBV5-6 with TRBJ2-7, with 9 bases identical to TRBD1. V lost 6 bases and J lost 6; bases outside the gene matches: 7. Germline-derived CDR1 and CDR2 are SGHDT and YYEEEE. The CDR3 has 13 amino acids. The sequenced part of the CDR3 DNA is TGTGCCAGCACACGGGACAGGGTAGGCGAG. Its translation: CASTRDRVGE. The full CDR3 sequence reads CASTRDRVGEQYF.

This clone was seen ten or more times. The chain's CDR3 is CASSGGRGVRETQYF. The part of the CDR3 DNA that was read is TGCGCCAGCAGCGGGGGGCGGGGGGTTAGAGAGACC. The chain employs TRBV23-1 and TRBJ2-5; 8 positions agree with TRBD2. The observed sequence ends 3 residues before the CDR3 terminus, with the missing tail filled in from the germline J gene. TRBV23-1 is an open reading frame, and its role is uncertain. V trimming: 6 bases; J trimming: 4 bases; junction bases outside the gene matches: 10. The CDR3 length is 15 residues.

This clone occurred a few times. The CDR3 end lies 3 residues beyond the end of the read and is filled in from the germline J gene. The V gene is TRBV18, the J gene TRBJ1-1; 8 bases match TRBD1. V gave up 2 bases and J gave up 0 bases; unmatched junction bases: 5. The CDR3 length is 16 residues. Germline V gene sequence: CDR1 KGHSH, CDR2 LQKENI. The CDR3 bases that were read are TGTGCCAGCTCACCAGGGCAGGGGGCCATGAACACTGAA. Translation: CASSPGQGAMNTE. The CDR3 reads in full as CASSPGQGAMNTEAFF.

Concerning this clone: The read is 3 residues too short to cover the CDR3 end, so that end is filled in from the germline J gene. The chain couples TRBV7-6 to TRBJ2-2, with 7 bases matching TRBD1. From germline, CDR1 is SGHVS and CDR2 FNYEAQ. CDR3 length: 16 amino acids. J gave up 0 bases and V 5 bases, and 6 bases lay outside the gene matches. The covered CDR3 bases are TGTGCCAGCAGCCCACAGGGGTTGGCGAACACCGGGGAG. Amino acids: CASSPQGLANTGE. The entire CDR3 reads CASSPQGLANTGELFF.

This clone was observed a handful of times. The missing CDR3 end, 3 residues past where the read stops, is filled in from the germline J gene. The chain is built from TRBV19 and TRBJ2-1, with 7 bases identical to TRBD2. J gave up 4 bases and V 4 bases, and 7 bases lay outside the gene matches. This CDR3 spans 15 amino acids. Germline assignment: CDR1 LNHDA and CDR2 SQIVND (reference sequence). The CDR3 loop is CASSNPGLTYNEQFF. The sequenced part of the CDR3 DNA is TGTGCCAGTAGTAACCCGGGACTAACGTACAATGAG. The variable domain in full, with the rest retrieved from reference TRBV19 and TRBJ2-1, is DGGITQSPKYLFRKEGQNVTLSCEQNLNHDAMYWYRQDPGQGLRLIYYSQIVNDFQKGDIAEGYSVSREKKESFPLTVTSAQKNPTAFYLCASSNPGLTYNEQFFGPGTRLTVL.

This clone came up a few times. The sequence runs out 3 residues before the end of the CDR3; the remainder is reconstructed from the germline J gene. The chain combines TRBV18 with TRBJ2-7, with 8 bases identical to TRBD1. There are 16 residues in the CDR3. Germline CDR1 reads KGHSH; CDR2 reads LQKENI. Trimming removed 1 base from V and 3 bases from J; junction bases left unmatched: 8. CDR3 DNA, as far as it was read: TGTGCCAGCTCACCACGGTTGGGGACAGGCCTCTACGAG. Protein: CASSPRLGTGLYE. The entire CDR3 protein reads CASSPRLGTGLYEQYF.